This passage covers 25 T cell receptor beta chains from one sample sequenced in a study of cytomegalovirus exposure and HLA in healthy donors. Use of 60 Vbeta and 13 Jbeta primers characterized the PCR. Profiled with immunoSEQ multiplex PCR; TCRdb holds only in-frame clones, not every one. The table lists 150,000 or so clones, around 81% of them singletons. The sample was PBMCs. The source is a man in his fifties or sixties in good health and CMV-seronegative.

V usage is TRBV6-6 and J usage is TRBJ2-3; a possible D gene is TRBD1 (6 bases). Germline assignment: CDR1 MNHNY and CDR2 SVGAGI (reference sequence). Trimming stripped 2 bases from V and 3 bases from J, with 9 bases between. The CDR3 extends over 14 amino acids. The DNA for the CDR3 is TGTGCCAGCAGTTACAGACAGGTAACAGATACGCAGTATTTT. Amino acids: CASSYRQVTDTQYF.

The chain joins TRBV7-9 to TRBJ1-1, with D possibly TRBD1 on 5 matching bases. V was pared by 5 bases and J by 0 bases, with 10 bases between. From germline, CDR1 is SEHNR and CDR2 FQNEAQ (reference sequence). The CDR3 has 14 amino acids. DNA for the CDR3: TGTGCCAGCAGCGTCCGGGGGGTGAACACTGAAGCTTTCTTT. It specifies CASSVRGVNTEAFF.

The gene calls are TRBV7-9 and TRBJ2-5; 7 bases align to TRBD1. Germline V gives CDR1 SEHNR, CDR2 FQNEAQ (reference sequence). J was trimmed by 5 bases and V by 2 bases; bases with no gene match: 8. This CDR3 has 15 amino acids. The CDR3 loop is CASSLNLQGTETQYF. CDR3 DNA sequence: TGTGCCAGCAGCTTAAATCTACAGGGGACGGAGACCCAGTACTTC.

This clone was seen only a few times. CDR3 nucleotide sequence: TGTGCCAGCAGTGATCGCAGGGGACAAACCGGGGAGCTGTTTTTT. This codes for CASSDRRGQTGELFF. The J gene is TRBJ2-2, the V gene TRBV2, with D tentatively TRBD1 (6 bases). V lost 3 bases and J lost 5, with 13 bases in between. Per the germline V gene, CDR1 is SNHLY and CDR2 is FYNNEI. The CDR3 has 15 amino acids.

The V and J genes are TRBV11-1 and TRBJ2-5, with 10 bases matching TRBD2. The V segment lost 3 bases and the J segment 2 bases; nucleotides outside the gene matches: 6. The CDR3 sequence is 16 residues long. Germline values: CDR1 SGHAT, CDR2 FQDESV (reference sequence). For the CDR3, the DNA is TGTGCCAGCAGCTTTCGTAGCGGGAGGCGACAAGAGACCCAGTACTTC. Translating it yields CASSFRSGRRQETQYF.

CDR3 in amino acids: CASTKWAGENSPLHF. DNA of the CDR3: TGTGCCAGCACCAAATGGGCAGGGGAAAATTCACCCCTCCACTTT. The chain links TRBV6-1 to TRBJ1-6, with D possibly matching TRBD1 (6 bases). The CDR3 extends over 15 amino acids. Germline CDR1 MNHNS, CDR2 SASEGT. Trimming cost V 7 bases and J 7 bases, with 17 bases left between them.

This rearrangement joins TRBV5-6 to TRBJ2-6; D gene unclear. Germline V gene data show CDR1 as SGHDT and CDR2 as YYEEEE. The CDR3 extends over 13 amino acids. Trimming removed 6 bases at V and 1 base at J, with 5 bases between. CDR3 sequence reads: CASIRSGANVLTF. DNA for the CDR3: TGTGCCAGCATCAGGTCTGGGGCCAACGTCCTGACTTTC.

The V call is TRBV27, the J call TRBJ1-1; D uncertain. The CDR3 is 13 amino acids. CDR1 MNHEY and CDR2 SMNVEV come from the germline V gene (reference sequence). V was shortened by 7 bases and J by 5 bases, with 14 bases between the two germline ends. DNA of the CDR3: TGTGCCAGCAAGGGAGTTCTGGATACTGAAGCTTTCTTT. This gives the protein CASKGVLDTEAFF.

Details on this clone: Germline is not matched at one junction end, which may reflect a read error. The V call is TRBV11-3, the J call TRBJ2-7; 7 bases are a match to TRBD2. The CDR3 sequence is 13 residues long. Germline CDR1 reads SGHNT; CDR2 reads YENEEA. CDR3 sequence reads: CASSDGTAGGMNF. The CDR3 DNA sequence: TGTGCCAGCAGCGACGGGACCGCCGGGGGGATGAACTTC.

This clone was observed once. The chain recombines TRBV7-6 with TRBJ1-6, with unresolved D. V dropped 0 bases and J dropped 5 bases, with 11 bases sitting between them. Per the germline V gene, CDR1 is SGHVS and CDR2 is FNYEAQ. The CDR3 covers 16 residues. The DNA for the CDR3 is TGTGCCAGCAGCTTAGCGGGGAGACGGAATAATTCACCCCTCCACTTT. Translated: CASSLAGRRNNSPLHF.

The chain joins TRBV7-9 to TRBJ2-7; 7 positions match TRBD1. The CDR3 extends over 16 amino acids. V lost 5 bases and J lost 0; bases outside the gene matches: 10. Germline loops: CDR1 SEHNR, CDR2 FQNEAQ (reference sequence). CDR3 loop: CASSPRPGTVSYEQYF. The CDR3, as DNA: TGTGCCAGCAGCCCTCGCCCCGGGACAGTCTCCTACGAGCAGTACTTC.

The rearrangement joins TRBV7-2 to TRBJ2-2; no clear D. V shed 6 bases and J shed 7 bases, with 27 bases lying between them. The germline gives CDR1 SGHTA, CDR2 FQGNSA. There are 18 residues in the CDR3. The CDR3: CASSSFRDWSSRGGELFF. CDR3 DNA sequence: TGTGCCAGCAGTTCTTTCAGAGACTGGTCCTCGCGAGGCGGGGAGCTGTTTTTT.

This chain connects TRBV27 to TRBJ1-3; TRBD1 might be the D (6 bases). The V gene's germline CDR1 is MNHEY and CDR2 SMNVEV (reference sequence). The CDR3 has 15 residues. Trimming removed 6 bases at V and 6 bases at J, with 18 bases between. In DNA form, the CDR3 reads TGTGCCAGCAGCTTAGGGGGGACTAGGGAAAACACCATATATTTT. It encodes CASSLGGTRENTIYF.

This sequence joins TRBV5-1 and TRBJ1-1; the D gene is possibly TRBD1 (5 bases). V was shortened by 2 bases and J by 3 bases, with 14 bases between the two germline ends. Looked up from germline, CDR1 is SGHRS and CDR2 is YFSETQ. CDR3 length: 15 residues. The CDR3 nucleotides are TGCGCCAGCAGCTTAACCCCGCAGGGTGACACTGAAGCTTTCTTT. It is translated as CASSLTPQGDTEAFF.

This clone was observed a handful of times. The chain employs TRBV30 and TRBJ2-1; D is perhaps TRBD1 (6 bases). The V and J ends lost 0 bases and 9 bases respectively, with 15 bases between them. The CDR3 consists of 14 residues. From germline, CDR1 is GTSNPN and CDR2 SVGIG (reference sequence). CDR3 nucleotide sequence: TGTGCCTGGAGTGTAGGGGGTATATATGTTGAGCAGTTCTTC. Encoded protein: CAWSVGGIYVEQFF.

The chain carries TRBV7-6 and TRBJ2-1, with D perhaps TRBD2 (6 bases). The CDR3 is made up of 14 amino acids. Between the trimmed V and J ends, which lost 5 bases and 9 bases, there was a span of 17 bases. Looked up from germline, CDR1 is SGHVS and CDR2 is FNYEAQ. The CDR3 DNA follows: TGTGCCAGCAGCCTGGGACTTCCTCCGGGTGAGCAGTTCTTC. Translated: CASSLGLPPGEQFF.

The CDR3 DNA reads as TGTGCCAGCAGCTTCGGAACAGGAGCTAACTATGGCTACACCTTC. Translated: CASSFGTGANYGYTF. The rearrangement uses TRBV7-6 and TRBJ1-2, with D tentatively TRBD1 (5 bases). CDR1 is SGHVS, CDR2 FNYEAQ, per germline. The CDR3 consists of 15 residues. Trimming cost V 3 bases and J 0 bases, with 11 bases left between them.

The genes are TRBV5-4 and TRBJ2-3, with D possibly TRBD1 on 6 matching bases. The CDR3 has 15 residues. Germline V gene data show CDR1 as SGHNT and CDR2 as YYREEE (reference sequence). Trimming took off 3 bases at V and 0 bases at J, with 11 bases between the two ends. CDR3 sequence: CASSYGQTSTDTQYF. The DNA of the CDR3 is TGTGCCAGCAGCTACGGACAGACTAGCACAGATACGCAGTATTTT.

The chain combines TRBV9 with TRBJ2-3; tentative D call: TRBD1 (6 bases). This CDR3 contains 16 residues. Deletions cut 0 bases from V and 2 bases from J, with 13 bases between. Germline V gene lookup returns CDR1 SGDLS and CDR2 YYNGEE. This chain's CDR3 is CASSVEGRGNTDTQYF. CDR3 nucleotides: TGTGCCAGCAGCGTAGAGGGCAGGGGAAACACAGATACGCAGTATTTT.

The chain couples TRBV6-1 to TRBJ1-1, with unresolved D. Germline V CDR1 and CDR2: MNHNS, SASEGT. V was shortened by 5 bases and J by 2 bases, with 9 bases between the two germline ends. This CDR3 has 13 residues. The CDR3 DNA follows: TGTGCCAGCAGTAGAACATCAAACACTGAAGCTTTCTTT. Translating it yields CASSRTSNTEAFF.

The chain is built from TRBV5-4 and TRBJ1-1; the match to TRBD1 covers 7 bases. The germline gives CDR1 SGHNT, CDR2 YYREEE (reference sequence). The V segment lost 4 bases and the J segment 4 bases; nucleotides outside the gene matches: 10. This CDR3 is 15 amino acids long. CDR3 in amino acids: CASSQIRQGRTEAFF. CDR3 DNA: TGTGCCAGCAGCCAGATTCGACAGGGTCGCACTGAAGCTTTCTTT.

V is TRBV4-2 and J is TRBJ2-7, with D perhaps TRBD2 (6 bases). The length of the CDR3 is 15 residues. Germline-derived CDR1 and CDR2 are LGHNA and YNFKEQ. V gave up 0 bases and J gave up 6 bases, with 15 bases separating them. The CDR3 nucleotides read TGTGCCAGCAGCCAAGATCTTAGGTCAGCGGGCGAGCAGTACTTC. Translation: CASSQDLRSAGEQYF.

The genes are TRBV7-3 and TRBJ2-3; the D gene is possibly TRBD1 (7 bases). CDR3 length: 15 amino acids. Trimming left V 5 bases short and J 1 base short, with 13 bases between. The germline CDR1 and CDR2 sequences are SGHTA and FQGTGA. The CDR3 region has the DNA TGTGCCAGCAGCAGACAGGGAGGAGGCACAGATACGCAGTATTTT. Translation: CASSRQGGGTDTQYF.

This clone was counted a few times. The chain has TRBV11-2 and TRBJ2-7; 7 bases agree with TRBD1. The CDR3 sequence is 13 residues long. Germline loops: CDR1 SGHAT, CDR2 FQNNGV. Unmatched junction bases numbered 1, after V lost 2 bases and J lost 3 bases. The CDR3, as DNA: TGTGCCAGCAGCTTATACAGGGGCTACGAGCAGTACTTC. It is translated as CASSLYRGYEQYF. The whole variable domain, remainder taken from reference TRBV11-2 and TRBJ2-7, is EAGVAQSPRYKIIEKRQSVAFWCNPISGHATLYWYQQILGQGPKLLIQFQNNGVVDDSQLPKDRFSAERLKGVDSTLKIQPAKLEDSAVYLCASSLYRGYEQYFGPGTRLTVT.

The chain links TRBV5-1 to TRBJ1-3; D unresolved. CDR3 length: 15 amino acids. Germline V gives CDR1 SGHRS, CDR2 YFSETQ. The V end lost 4 bases, the J end lost 0 bases, and 11 bases lay between the germline ends. CDR3 in DNA: TGCGCCAGCAGCCCAGATCTGCACTCTGGAAACACCATATATTTT. Translating it yields CASSPDLHSGNTIYF.